Each of the 25 T cell receptor beta chains below was sequenced from the same sample in a study of T cell repertoires in cytomegalovirus infection. Each CDR3 protein is one row after TCRdb ran MiXCR on the reads. The table lists some 300,000 distinct CDR3 sequences, roughly 15% of them singletons, with 12% in the top ten. Specimen: PBMCs. The receptors derive from a human donor in good health (CMV status not recorded). Some clones in this sample may be carry-over from other donors' samples.

The chain links TRBV20-1 to TRBJ2-1, with 8 bases lining up with TRBD2. Germline V gene data show CDR1 as DFQATT and CDR2 as SNEGSKA (reference sequence). This CDR3 spans 15 amino acids. With 3 bases clipped from V and 7 bases from J, the junction kept 11 bases outside the gene matches. CDR3 nucleotide sequence: TGCAGTGCTAGGCCCCTCCCGGGGGGGCTGAATGAGCAGTTCTTC. Amino acid sequence: CSARPLPGGLNEQFF.

This rearrangement joins TRBV7-2 to TRBJ2-7; possibly TRBD1 for D (6 bases). The V gene lost 3 bases and the J gene lost 2 bases, with 17 bases spanning the gap. The CDR3 spans 16 residues. Germline CDR1 SGHTA, CDR2 FQGNSA. In nucleotides, the CDR3 is TGTGCCAGCAGCTTTACGTCCACAGGGAGTACCTACGAGCAGTACTTC. Amino acid sequence: CASSFTSTGSTYEQYF.

The rearrangement links TRBV3-1 to TRBJ1-3; TRBD1 might be the D (6 bases). This CDR3 is 18 amino acids long. Germline CDR1 LGHDT, CDR2 YNNKEL (reference sequence). Trimming pared 4 bases from V and 3 bases from J, leaving 22 bases between. The CDR3, as DNA: TGTGCCAGCAGCCGCTTCGCCGGGGGGGCGAATCTTGGAAACACCATATATTTT. It is translated as CASSRFAGGANLGNTIYF.

The rearrangement links TRBV29-1 to TRBJ1-1; D may be TRBD1 (5 bases). Trimming left V 7 bases short and J 0 bases short, with 12 bases between. Germline CDR1 is SQVTM and CDR2 is ANQGSEA. The CDR3 runs 13 residues. CDR3 loop: CSADRQLNTEAFF. DNA of the CDR3: TGCAGCGCGGACCGACAGTTGAACACTGAAGCTTTCTTT.

Many counts were recorded for this clonotype. The chain couples TRBV28 to TRBJ2-1; 9 nucleotides agree with TRBD1. The CDR3 spans 18 residues. V shed 5 bases, J shed 0 bases, and the junction held 11 bases outside the gene matches. Germline CDR1 MDHEN, CDR2 SYDVKM. The CDR3 here is CASSGTGTGYGSYNEQFF. DNA for the CDR3: TGTGCCAGCAGTGGAACCGGGACAGGGTACGGCTCCTACAATGAGCAGTTCTTC.

The V call is TRBV9, the J call TRBJ2-5; D gene ambiguous. CDR1 is SGDLS, CDR2 YYNGEE, per germline. Trimming removed 0 bases from V and 3 bases from J, with 3 bases in between. This CDR3 comprises 12 residues. This CDR3 is CASSVGEETQYF. CDR3 DNA: TGTGCCAGCAGCGTAGGAGAAGAGACCCAGTACTTC.

V is TRBV2 and J is TRBJ2-6; 7 bases are a match to TRBD1. The CDR3 runs 14 residues. V shed 8 bases and J 2 bases; nucleotides not matched to a gene: 3. Looked up from germline, CDR1 is SNHLY and CDR2 is FYNNEI. The CDR3 loop reads CASDRVAGANVLTF. CDR3 DNA: TGTGCCAGCGACAGGGTAGCTGGGGCCAACGTCCTGACTTTC.

The chain joins TRBV6-5 to TRBJ2-7, with D uncertain. The CDR3 contains 13 residues. Germline-derived CDR1 and CDR2 are MNHEY and SVGAGI. V dropped 2 bases and J dropped 3 bases, with 8 bases sitting between them. In DNA, the CDR3 is TGTGCCAGCAGTTACAGGGAAAACTACGAGCAGTACTTC. This encodes CASSYRENYEQYF.

The J gene is TRBJ1-4, the V gene TRBV20-1; a weak D match, TRBD1 (5 bases). Germline-derived CDR1 and CDR2 are DFQATT and SNEGSKA (reference sequence). With 5 bases removed from V and 8 bases from J, the gap between germline ends came to 18 bases. This CDR3 spans 14 amino acids. Here the CDR3 reads CSAAAWPRAEKLFF. CDR3 nucleotide sequence: TGCAGTGCTGCGGCATGGCCCAGGGCGGAAAAACTGTTTTTT.

This clonotype was counted many times. The CDR3 coding sequence is TGTGCCAGCAGCCCCACCAACATGGATACGCAGTATTTT. This sequence encodes CASSPTNMDTQYF. The chain joins TRBV7-8 to TRBJ2-3; D remains unclear. From germline, CDR1 is SGHVS and CDR2 FQNEAQ. This CDR3 is 13 amino acids long. Trimming took off 5 bases at V and 6 bases at J, with 12 bases between the two ends.

The chain is built from TRBV19 and TRBJ1-1; the match to TRBD1 covers 9 bases. CDR1 and CDR2 (germline): LNHDA, SQIVND (reference sequence). The CDR3 has 14 amino acids. Trimming took 5 bases from V and 4 from J; bases not matched to a gene: 5. In nucleotides, the CDR3 is TGTGCCAGTAGTGCCCGGACAGGGGCCACTGAAGCTTTCTTT. Protein: CASSARTGATEAFF.

This chain uses TRBV2 with TRBJ2-5, with D maybe TRBD1 (5 bases). The CDR3 runs 14 residues. The V end lost 4 bases, the J end lost 5 bases, and 14 bases lay between the germline ends. Germline V gene lookup returns CDR1 SNHLY and CDR2 FYNNEI. CDR3 in DNA: TGTGCCAGCAGTGTCGGGTCGGCAGGGGAGACCCAGTACTTC. Translation: CASSVGSAGETQYF.

V gene TRBV5-6 combines with J gene TRBJ1-1; no firm D call. The CDR3 is 13 residues long. V was cut by 1 base and J by 3 bases, with 7 bases left in between. The V gene's germline CDR1 is SGHDT and CDR2 YYEEEE. Written as DNA, the CDR3 is TGTGCCAGCAGCTTGCAGCCCTACACTGAAGCTTTCTTT. It is translated as CASSLQPYTEAFF.

This clonotype was seen more than once but under ten times. The junction and the germline gene differ at one end; a read error may be behind it. The rearrangement uses TRBV20-1 and TRBJ1-4, with 7 bases aligning to TRBD1. The CDR3 is 13 amino acids. Germline V gene sequence: CDR1 DFQATT, CDR2 SNEGSKA (reference sequence). The chain's CDR3 is CSARGTADEKLFF. CDR3 sequence (DNA): TGCAGTGCCAGAGGGACAGCTGATGAAAAACTGTTTTTT.

This clonotype was counted ten times or more. The V gene is TRBV7-2, the J gene TRBJ2-7; D is possibly TRBD1 (6 bases). CDR3 length: 12 residues. From germline, CDR1 is SGHTA and CDR2 FQGNSA. V shed 3 bases and J shed 9 bases, with 12 bases lying between them. This chain's CDR3 is CASSLDSQSQYF. DNA of the CDR3: TGTGCCAGCAGCTTGGACAGCCAGTCGCAGTACTTC.

This chain links TRBV6-1 with TRBJ1-5; 7 positions match TRBD1. Trimming took 6 bases from V and 0 from J; bases not matched to a gene: 5. Per the germline V gene, CDR1 is MNHNS and CDR2 is SASEGT. The CDR3 has 15 amino acids. The CDR3 DNA reads TGTGCCAGCAGAAAAACAGGGGATAGCAATCAGCCCCAGCATTTT. Residues: CASRKTGDSNQPQHF.

This clonotype has a count of ten or more. The genes are TRBV29-1 and TRBJ1-2; 8 bases match TRBD1. V was pared by 6 bases and J by 8 bases, with 8 bases of the junction left unmatched. The germline V gene has CDR1 SQVTM and CDR2 ANQGSEA. CDR3 length equals 12 residues. CDR3 coding DNA: TGCAGCGTAGCAGACAGGGGATACGGCTACACCTTC. Protein: CSVADRGYGYTF.

The table lists this clonotype with many counts. V usage is TRBV7-2 and J usage is TRBJ2-3; D may be TRBD1 (5 bases). V lost 3 bases, J lost 2 bases, and 9 bases lay in between. The CDR3 covers 14 residues. Germline CDR1 SGHTA, CDR2 FQGNSA. The CDR3 DNA follows: TGTGCCAGCAGCTTCCGGACACTCACAGATACGCAGTATTTT. It yields the protein CASSFRTLTDTQYF.

The rearrangement uses TRBV19 and TRBJ2-7, with D uncertain. V was shortened by 2 bases and J by 2 bases, with 10 bases between the two germline ends. Germline CDR1 reads LNHDA; CDR2 reads SQIVND (reference sequence). The CDR3 contains 14 residues. The CDR3 DNA is TGTGCCAGTAGTATACTCGGCAGGCCCTACGAGCAGTACTTC. Its translation is CASSILGRPYEQYF.

This chain joins TRBV28 and TRBJ2-2, with a weak D call TRBD1 (5 bases). V was clipped by 10 bases and J by 0 bases, with 9 bases between them. The germline gives CDR1 MDHEN, CDR2 SYDVKM. This CDR3 region has 13 residues. The CDR3 here is CATRQTNTGELFF. CDR3 coding DNA: TGTGCCACCAGACAGACGAACACCGGGGAGCTGTTTTTT. The entire variable domain, with the rest obtained from reference TRBV28 and TRBJ2-2, is as follows: DVKVTQSSRYLVKRTGEKVFLECVQDMDHENMFWYRQDPGLGLRLIYFSYDVKMKEKGDIPEGYSVSREKKERFSLILESASTNQTSMYLCATRQTNTGELFFGEGSRLTVL.

The chain has TRBV12-3 or TRBV12-4 and TRBJ2-2; the D is unclear. CDR3 length equals 14 residues. Trimming left V 8 bases short and J 7 bases short, with 17 bases between. Written as DNA, the CDR3 is TGTGCCAGCGGGCCCCACGAGGCCCGCGGGGAGCTGTTTTTT. Residues: CASGPHEARGELFF.

This clonotype was seen ten or more times. This chain joins TRBV7-2 and TRBJ2-3; TRBD2 matches 9 bases. Per germline, CDR1 SGHTA and CDR2 FQGNSA. The CDR3 spans 17 residues. The junction had 13 bases not matched to a gene; V was cut back by 3 bases and J by 6 bases. CDR3 bases: TGTGCCAGCAGCTTGTCGTCTAGCGGGATATATAGGGATACGCAGTATTTT. It specifies CASSLSSSGIYRDTQYF. The whole variable domain, remainder taken from reference TRBV7-2 and TRBJ2-3, is GAGVSQSPSNKVTEKGKDVELRCDPISGHTALYWYRQSLGQGLEFLIYFQGNSAPDKSGLPSDRFSAERTGGSVSTLTIQRTQQEDSAVYLCASSLSSSGIYRDTQYFGPGTRLTVL.

This clonotype was seen at least ten times. This rearrangement joins TRBV7-9 to TRBJ2-5; D remains ambiguous. This CDR3 is 15 amino acids long. The V end was cut by 5 bases, the J end by 2 bases, with 15 bases between. Germline-derived CDR1 and CDR2 are SEHNR and FQNEAQ (reference sequence). The CDR3 bases are TGTGCCAGCAGCCCCTATCGCGTCGCACAAGAGACCCAGTACTTC. It is translated as CASSPYRVAQETQYF.

This clonotype occurred many times. The chain employs TRBV28 and TRBJ1-5; 7 nucleotides match TRBD1. V shed 5 bases, J shed 2 bases, and the junction held 6 bases outside the gene matches. Germline V gene data show CDR1 as MDHEN and CDR2 as SYDVKM. The CDR3 runs 15 residues. CDR3 sequence reads: CASSRQGLGNQPQHF. For the CDR3, the DNA is TGTGCCAGCAGTCGACAGGGTTTAGGCAATCAGCCCCAGCATTTT.

The chain combines TRBV20-1 with TRBJ1-6; tentatively, D is TRBD1 (6 bases). V was cut by 6 bases and J by 5 bases, with 20 bases left in between. The germline V gene encodes CDR1 DFQATT and CDR2 SNEGSKA (reference sequence). CDR3 length equals 16 residues. CDR3 residues: CSARTEWGHDNSPLHF. The CDR3 nucleotides read TGCAGTGCCAGGACAGAGTGGGGTCACGATAATTCACCCCTCCACTTT.